Each of the 4 T cell receptor beta chains below was sequenced from the same sample in a study of prognosis after radiotherapy for stage I lung cancer. By two-round multiplex PCR, the TCR beta CDR3 was amplified from genomic DNA. With primers specific to each TRBV and TRBJ gene, the first-round PCR was performed. TCRdb re-called the multiplex PCR reads with MiXCR, one entry per CDR3 protein. The repertoire holds some 34,000 distinct CDR3 sequences, less than 35% seen once, with around 16% in the top ten. The sequences come from PBMCs, collected before or after stereotactic body radiation therapy (not recorded which). These TCRs come from a donor aged 50 or older with non-small cell lung cancer.

The J gene is TRBJ1-2, the V gene TRBV30; D gene ambiguous. V lost 2 bases and J lost 2, with 15 bases in between. Per the germline V gene, CDR1 is GTSNPN and CDR2 is SVGIG (reference sequence). This CDR3 is 15 amino acids long. The DNA of the CDR3 is TGTGCCTGGAGTCCCCCTCTAGGTTGGAACTATGGCTACACCTTC. This encodes CAWSPPLGWNYGYTF.

This clonotype was observed many times. The chain joins TRBV15 to TRBJ2-2, with D possibly TRBD2 on 6 matching bases. CDR3 length: 15 amino acids. CDR1 LNHNV and CDR2 YYDKDF come from the germline V gene (reference sequence). Trimming stripped 0 bases from V and 3 bases from J, with 8 bases between. The CDR3 bases are TGTGCCACCAGCAGAGAGGAGGGCCACACCGGGGAGCTGTTTTTT. It yields the protein CATSREEGHTGELFF. Variable domain in full (rest from reference TRBV15 and TRBJ2-2): DAMVIQNPRYQVTQFGKPVTLSCSQTLNHNVMYWYQQKSSQAPKLLFHYYDKDFNNEADTPDNFQSRRPNTSFCFLDIRSPGLGDTAMYLCATSREEGHTGELFFGEGSRLTVL.

With respect to this clonotype: This may come from a read error, since a much larger clone is one base off. The chain recombines TRBV29-1 with TRBJ1-1; 7 positions match TRBD1. Germline lookup yields CDR1 SQVTM and CDR2 ANQGSEA. V dropped 8 bases and J dropped 0; count of bases not matched to a gene: 3. The CDR3 runs to 12 residues. CDR3 loop: CSSGQLNTEAFF. Here the CDR3 DNA reads TGCAGCTCGGGACAGTTGAACACTGAAGCTTTCTTT.

There are a few counts of this clonotype. This likely came from a read error, as a far larger clone is one base away. The V gene is TRBV6-1, the J gene TRBJ2-2, with D uncertain. CDR1 and CDR2 (germline): MNHNS, SASEGT. The CDR3 covers 12 residues. CDR3 amino acids: CVSSRPFGELFF. CDR3 nucleotide sequence: TGTGTCAGCAGTAGGCCATTCGGGGAGCTGTTTTTT.